This T cell receptor beta chain came from a study of early T cells in non-severe SARS-CoV-2 infection. Unique molecular identifier tags were affixed to discrete cDNA molecules. TCRdb analysed the 5' RACE reads with MiXCR anew, one entry per CDR3 protein. The data hold approximately 33,000 distinct CDR3 sequences, with less than 6.5% observed a single time. This clonotype occurred many times. The CDR3 sequence is 13 residues long. J lost 5 bases, V lost 1 base, and 4 bases had no gene match. Per germline, CDR1 GTSNPN and CDR2 SVGIG (reference sequence). This TCR came from an adult who was a healthcare worker with PCR-confirmed SARS-CoV-2 infection or an uninfected control (not recorded which). The sequencing input was whole blood. The J gene is TRBJ1-1, the V gene TRBV30; TRBD1 matches 7 bases. This chain's CDR3 is CAWSGQGWTEAFF. CDR3 bases: TGTGCCTGGAGTGGACAGGGATGGACTGAAGCTTTCTTT.